This T cell receptor (beta chain) stems from a study of blood T cell repertoires in COVID-19. Using immunoSEQ multiplex PCR, the repertoire was profiled, and TCRdb retains in-frame clones only, with some absent. Altogether about 170,000 clones are present, 82% being singletons, with the ten largest covering 5.5% to 7.5%. Germline values: CDR1 MNHEY, CDR2 SMNVEV (reference sequence). CDR3 size: 12 residues. V lost 7 bases, J lost 5 bases, and 2 bases stayed unmatched. This clonotype was sampled from a woman in her thirties or forties with COVID-19, enrolled during active disease. The chain combines TRBV27 with TRBJ1-2; 9 nucleotides match TRBD1. Source material: peripheral blood. CDR3 in DNA: TGTGCCAGCAAGACAGGGGGGTATGGCTACACCTTC. As protein: CASKTGGYGYTF.